The clone carrying this TCR beta chain was seen at least ten times. Its antigen is unidentified. A single base separates this from a much larger clone, so it may be a read error. Prior to thyroid surgery, none of the patients had received any treatment. TCRdb re-clonotyped the PCR reads via MiXCR. The table records 30,000 to 45,000 clones, around 28% of them present only once. The CDR3 is 15 amino acids. CDR1 and CDR2 (germline): MNHEY, SMNVEV (reference sequence). This specimen belongs to a study of metastatic and nonmetastatic thyroid tumors. Study-wide findings and caveats: As reported, TCR beta diversity in blood and tumor was significantly higher in malignant thyroid tumors than in benign nodules.

The sequenced sample consisted of blood. The TCR originated in a male donor with papillary thyroid cancer or a benign thyroid nodule (not recorded which). Some clones in this sample may be carry-over from other donors' samples. The chain has TRBV27 and TRBJ1-4; 8 nucleotides line up with TRBD1. DNA of the CDR3: TGTGCCAACAGTGACAGGGGACAGACTAATGAAAAACTGTTTTTT. Translating it yields CANSDRGQTNEKLFF.